One and the same sample provided the 8 T cell receptor beta chains below, sequenced in a study of blood T cell repertoires in COVID-19. The assay was immunoSEQ multiplex PCR, and TCRdb's table has in-frame clones only and misses some. The table includes about 190,000 clones, around 89% detected once. Sequenced sample: peripheral blood. The receptors were sampled from a human donor in a cohort sampled during active COVID-19.

V is TRBV20-1 and J is TRBJ2-2; D gene unclear. Trimming took off 6 bases at V and 3 bases at J, with 5 bases between the two ends. Germline V gene lookup returns CDR1 DFQATT and CDR2 SNEGSKA (reference sequence). This CDR3 is built from 11 residues. CDR3 bases: TGCAGTGCACACCACACCGGGGAGCTGTTTTTT. Translating gives CSAHHTGELFF.

The chain joins TRBV7-2 to TRBJ2-7; maybe TRBD2 (6 bases). In germline, CDR1 is SGHTA, CDR2 FQGNSA. The CDR3 spans 13 residues. The V and J ends lost 6 bases and 3 bases respectively, with 12 bases between them. Here the CDR3 reads CASSPARGYEQYF. As DNA, the CDR3 is TGTGCCAGCAGTCCGGCGCGGGGCTACGAGCAGTACTTC.

This clone was picked up one time. The CDR3 region is CASSQPEGGGEQFF. CDR3 sequence (DNA): TGTGCCAGCAGTCAGCCCGAGGGCGGGGGTGAGCAGTTCTTC. The chain links TRBV6-5 to TRBJ2-1, with 7 bases lining up with TRBD2. V gave up 5 bases and J gave up 9 bases; unmatched junction bases: 10. The CDR3 spans 14 residues. CDR1 and CDR2 (germline): MNHEY, SVGAGI.

The chain uses TRBV15 and TRBJ2-5; 8 bases are shared with TRBD2. Germline CDR1 is LNHNV and CDR2 is YYDKDF (reference sequence). After removal of 1 base from V and 1 base from J, the junction contained 2 bases not matched to a gene. The CDR3 covers 15 residues. Here the CDR3 reads CATSRGAGGQETQYF. CDR3 sequence (DNA): TGTGCCACCAGCAGAGGGGCGGGAGGCCAAGAGACCCAGTACTTC.

The chain employs TRBV28 and TRBJ2-1, with 10 bases that match TRBD2. CDR3 size: 15 residues. CDR1 is MDHEN and CDR2 is SYDVKM in the germline V gene. J was trimmed by 3 bases and V by 6 bases; bases with no gene match: 5. CDR3 nucleotides: TGTGCCAGCAGGCCTAGCGGGAGAGACTACAATGAGCAGTTCTTC. Translated: CASRPSGRDYNEQFF. The full variable domain, rest sourced from reference TRBV28 and TRBJ2-1, is DVKVTQSSRYLVKRTGEKVFLECVQDMDHENMFWYRQDPGLGLRLIYFSYDVKMKEKGDIPEGYSVSREKKERFSLILESASTNQTSMYLCASRPSGRDYNEQFFGPGTRLTVL.

The rearrangement uses TRBV13 and TRBJ2-2; 12 positions agree with TRBD1. CDR1 is PRHDT and CDR2 is FYEKMQ in the germline V gene (reference sequence). This CDR3 has 17 amino acids. The V and J ends lost 5 bases and 3 bases, in that order; junction bases with no gene match: 7. CDR3 sequence reads: CASSPRDRGPHTGELFF. The CDR3 coding sequence is TGTGCCAGCAGCCCCCGGGACAGGGGGCCGCACACCGGGGAGCTGTTTTTT.

This chain connects TRBV19 to TRBJ2-1; 12 positions match TRBD2. The CDR3 extends over 16 amino acids. The germline V gene encodes CDR1 LNHDA and CDR2 SQIVND (reference sequence). Trimming removed 6 bases from V and 9 bases from J; junction bases left unmatched: 12. DNA for the CDR3: TGTGCCAGTAGCAAACTAGCGGGAGGTACTTATGCTGAGCAGTTCTTC. It translates to CASSKLAGGTYAEQFF.

This chain uses TRBV5-5 with TRBJ1-1, with 7 bases lining up with TRBD1. There are 14 residues in the CDR3. Losses at the gene ends were 5 bases for V and 2 bases for J; bases not matched to a gene: 6. CDR1 is SGHKS and CDR2 is YYEKEE in the germline V gene (reference sequence). This chain's CDR3 is CASRKGQTNTEAFF. CDR3 DNA sequence: TGTGCCAGCAGAAAGGGACAGACAAACACTGAAGCTTTCTTT.